This T cell receptor (beta chain) emerged from a study of a mutant IDH1 vaccine in newly diagnosed glioma. Across the whole study: Initiation of the vaccine course occurred 4-6 weeks after radiotherapy alone, or alongside temozolomide cycles.

Clones were read by immunoSEQ multiplex PCR, and TCRdb kept only the in-frame ones, dropping some. Among tens of thousands of clones, 85% to 90% were seen once, and the ten largest hold 0.6% to 0.95%. Regarding time point: week 47, end of study. Vaccination comprised doses that each held 300 ug of mutant IDH1 20-mer peptide, plus topical imiquimod. Weeks 1, 3, 5, 7, 11, 15, 19 and 23 were when patients received their eight vaccinations. Notes on this clone: Its antigen is as yet unknown.

Study-wide results and limits: Vaccination elicited immune responses in 90% to 95% of patients. Variations in leading peripheral T cell clonotypes appeared to have no connection with pseudoprogression.

Material: PBMCs, obtained from a glioma patient whose treatment included an IDH1 peptide vaccine. The sequence was obtained from a woman aged 45-65 years with glioma.

CDR3 in DNA: TGTGCCAGCCGGGGACAGCCAAACACTGAAGCTTTCTTT. It translates to CASRGQPNTEAFF. The J gene is TRBJ1-1, the V gene TRBV18; 7 bases match TRBD1. Losses at the gene ends were 8 bases for V and 2 bases for J; bases not matched to a gene: 5. Germline V gene lookup returns CDR1 KGHSH and CDR2 LQKENI. CDR3 length equals 13 residues.